This T cell receptor beta chain was identified during a study of T cells in Graves' hyperthyroidism and ophthalmopathy. Study-wide background: Upon initial diagnosis and before any treatment, peripheral blood was collected.

This clonotype was recorded at least ten times. After removal of 6 bases from V and 3 bases from J, the junction contained 6 bases not matched to a gene. CDR1 MNHNS and CDR2 SASEGT come from the germline V gene. This CDR3 region has 15 residues. Clinical Activity Scores of at least 3, NOSPECS grades of at least 4 and durations under 3 months characterized ophthalmopathy patients. The study excluded patients with uncontrolled infection, other autoimmune disease, pregnancy or lactation. The investigators amplified TCR beta CDR3 regions from RNA transcripts. The study used the HTBI primer set for a first-round RT-PCR of the TCR CDR3. TCRdb used MiXCR to reprocess the multiplex PCR reads, holding one entry per CDR3 protein. The table shows roughly 600,000 distinct CDR3 sequences, with more than 14% occurring only once.

V usage is TRBV6-1 and J usage is TRBJ2-4; 9 bases are shared with TRBD1. The origin of this receptor is a woman aged 50 to 60 with Graves' ophthalmopathy. The sequencing sample was made of blood. This CDR3 is CASRDRGIDKNIQYF. In DNA form, the CDR3 reads TGTGCCAGCAGGGACAGGGGAATTGACAAAAACATTCAGTACTTC.